This T cell receptor (beta chain) was captured by sequencing in a study of T cells in Graves' hyperthyroidism and ophthalmopathy. Authors of the study amplified TCR beta CDR3 regions from RNA transcripts. When the TCR CDR3 underwent first-round RT-PCR, the HTBI primer set was used. MiXCR was run by TCRdb on the multiplex PCR reads, yielding one entry per CDR3 protein. This table has around 360,000 distinct CDR3 sequences, about 15% appearing once. The CDR3 runs to 15 residues. The germline V gene has CDR1 SGHAT and CDR2 FQDESV (reference sequence). V was pared by 0 bases and J by 1 base, with 9 bases between. In its sample, this clonotype was seen a few times.

The chain has TRBV11-1 and TRBJ1-1; D ambiguous. The sequenced sample consisted of blood. This receptor was identified in a woman aged 55-70 years with Graves' ophthalmopathy. CDR3 amino acids: CASSLAPGGNTEAFF. CDR3 nucleotide sequence: TGTGCCAGCAGCTTAGCACCGGGAGGGAACACTGAAGCTTTCTTT.